The present T cell receptor beta chain was sequenced within a study of cytomegalovirus exposure and HLA in healthy donors. Study findings and constraints: The study put some 150 TCR beta chains on its list as cytomegalovirus-associated.

The germline V gene encodes CDR1 LNHDA and CDR2 SQIVND (reference sequence). The CDR3 is made up of 17 amino acids. J lost 9 bases, V lost 4 bases, and 13 bases had no gene match. A word on this clone: Its matching antigen is unknown.

This table comes from immunoSEQ multiplex PCR, and its TCRdb copy is limited to in-frame clones, with some not included. Of 57,000 or so clones detected, roughly nine tenths appear once; the ten largest clones hold around 2%. The chain is built from TRBV19 and TRBJ2-4; 12 positions agree with TRBD2. The material sequenced was PBMCs. This sequence originates from a woman aged 25-40 years in good health and CMV-seronegative. For the CDR3, the DNA is TGTGCCAGTAGTAGGACGGCTAGCGGGAGGGCCCAGGGCATTCAGTACTTC. This gives the protein CASSRTASGRAQGIQYF.